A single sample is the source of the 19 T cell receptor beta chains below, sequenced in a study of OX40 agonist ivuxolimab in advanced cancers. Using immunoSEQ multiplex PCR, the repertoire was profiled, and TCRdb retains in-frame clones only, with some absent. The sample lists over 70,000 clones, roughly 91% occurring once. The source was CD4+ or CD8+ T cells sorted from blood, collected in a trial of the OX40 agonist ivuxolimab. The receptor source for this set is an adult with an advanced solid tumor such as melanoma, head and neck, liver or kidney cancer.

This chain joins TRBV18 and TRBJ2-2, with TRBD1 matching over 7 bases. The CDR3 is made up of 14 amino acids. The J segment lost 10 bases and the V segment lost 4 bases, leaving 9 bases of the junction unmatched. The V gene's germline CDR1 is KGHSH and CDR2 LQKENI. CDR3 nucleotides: TGTGCCAGCTCACTACAGAAAGGGGGCGCGGAGCTGTTTTTT. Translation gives CASSLQKGGAELFF. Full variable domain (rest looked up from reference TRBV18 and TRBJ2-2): NAGVMQNPRHLVRRRGQEARLRCSPMKGHSHVYWYRQLPEEGLKFMVYLQKENIIDESGMPKERFSAEFPKEGPSILRIQQVVRGDSAAYFCASSLQKGGAELFFGEGSRLTVL.

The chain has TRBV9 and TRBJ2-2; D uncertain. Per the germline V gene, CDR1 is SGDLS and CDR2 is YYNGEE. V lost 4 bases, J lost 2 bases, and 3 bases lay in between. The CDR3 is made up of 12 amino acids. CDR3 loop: CASSYNTGELFF. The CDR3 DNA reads TGTGCCAGCAGCTACAACACCGGGGAGCTGTTTTTT.

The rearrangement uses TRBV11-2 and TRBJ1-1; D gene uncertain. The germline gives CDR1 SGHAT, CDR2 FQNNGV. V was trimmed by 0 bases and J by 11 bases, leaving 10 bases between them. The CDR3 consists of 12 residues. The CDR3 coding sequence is TGTGCCAGCAGCTTAGATTTGTCCACGGCTTTCTTT. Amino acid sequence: CASSLDLSTAFF.

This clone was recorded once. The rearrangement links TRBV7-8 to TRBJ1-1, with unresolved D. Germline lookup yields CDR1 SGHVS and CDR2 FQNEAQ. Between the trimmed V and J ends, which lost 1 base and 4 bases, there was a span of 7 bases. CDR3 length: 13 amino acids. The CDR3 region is CASSLGLGTEAFF. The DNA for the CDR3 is TGTGCCAGCAGCTTAGGTTTGGGCACTGAAGCTTTCTTT. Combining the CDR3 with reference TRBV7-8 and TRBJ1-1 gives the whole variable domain GAGVSQSPRYKVAKRGQDVALRCDPISGHVSLFWYQQALGQGPEFLTYFQNEAQLDKSGLPSDRFFAERPEGSVSTLKIQRTQQEDSAVYLCASSLGLGTEAFFGQGTRLTVV.

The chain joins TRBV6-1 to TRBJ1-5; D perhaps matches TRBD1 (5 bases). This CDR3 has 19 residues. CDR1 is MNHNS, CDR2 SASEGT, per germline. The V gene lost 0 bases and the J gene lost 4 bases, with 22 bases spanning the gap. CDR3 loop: CASSEAPRGAGKRNQPQHF. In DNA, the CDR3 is TGTGCCAGCAGTGAAGCGCCCCGAGGGGCTGGGAAGCGGAATCAGCCCCAGCATTTT.

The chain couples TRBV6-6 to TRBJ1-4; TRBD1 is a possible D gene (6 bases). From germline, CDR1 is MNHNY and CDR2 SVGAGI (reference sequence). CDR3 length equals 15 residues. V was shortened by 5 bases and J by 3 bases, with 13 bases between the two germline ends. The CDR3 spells CASSPERGSNEKLFF. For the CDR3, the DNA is TGTGCCAGCAGTCCAGAAAGGGGGTCTAATGAAAAACTGTTTTTT.

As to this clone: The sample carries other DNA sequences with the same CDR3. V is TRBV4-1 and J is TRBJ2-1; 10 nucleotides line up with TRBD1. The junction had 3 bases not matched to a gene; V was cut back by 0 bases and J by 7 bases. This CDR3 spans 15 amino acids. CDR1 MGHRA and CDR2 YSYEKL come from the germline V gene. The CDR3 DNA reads TGCGCCAGCAGCCAAGATCCGGGACAGGGGAATGAGCAGTTCTTC. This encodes CASSQDPGQGNEQFF.

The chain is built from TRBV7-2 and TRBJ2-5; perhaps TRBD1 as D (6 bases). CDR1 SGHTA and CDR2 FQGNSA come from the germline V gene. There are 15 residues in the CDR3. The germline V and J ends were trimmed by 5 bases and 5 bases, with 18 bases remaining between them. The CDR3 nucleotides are TGTGCCAGCAGCCCCCGACAGGTCAGGTCCGAGACCCAGTACTTC. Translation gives CASSPRQVRSETQYF.

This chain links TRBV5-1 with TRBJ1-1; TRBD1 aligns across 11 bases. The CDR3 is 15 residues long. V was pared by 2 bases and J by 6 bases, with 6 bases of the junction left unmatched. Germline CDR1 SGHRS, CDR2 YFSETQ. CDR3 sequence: CASSLLPGQGAEAFF. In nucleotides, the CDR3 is TGCGCCAGCAGCTTACTCCCGGGACAGGGGGCTGAAGCTTTCTTT.

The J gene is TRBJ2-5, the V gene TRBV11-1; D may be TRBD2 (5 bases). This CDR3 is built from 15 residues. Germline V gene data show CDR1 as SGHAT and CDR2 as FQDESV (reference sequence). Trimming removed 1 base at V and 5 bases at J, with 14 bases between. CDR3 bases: TGTGCCAGCAGCTTAGTTAGAGGGCCAGAGGAGACCCAGTACTTC. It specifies CASSLVRGPEETQYF.

The CDR3 protein is CASSLSAGGPLGTQYF. The CDR3, as DNA: TGTGCCAGCAGTTTATCGGCGGGAGGGCCCTTAGGTACGCAGTATTTT. The chain employs TRBV27 and TRBJ2-3; 9 bases map to TRBD2. The CDR3 runs to 16 residues. CDR1 MNHEY and CDR2 SMNVEV come from the germline V gene (reference sequence). Trimming removed 0 bases from V and 8 bases from J; junction bases left unmatched: 9.

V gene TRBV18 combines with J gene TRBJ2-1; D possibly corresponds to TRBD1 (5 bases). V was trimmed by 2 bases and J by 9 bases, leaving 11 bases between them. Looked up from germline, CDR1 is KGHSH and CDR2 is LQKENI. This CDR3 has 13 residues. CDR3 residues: CASSPRQPIEQFF. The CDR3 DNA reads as TGTGCCAGCTCACCAAGACAGCCGATTGAGCAGTTCTTC.

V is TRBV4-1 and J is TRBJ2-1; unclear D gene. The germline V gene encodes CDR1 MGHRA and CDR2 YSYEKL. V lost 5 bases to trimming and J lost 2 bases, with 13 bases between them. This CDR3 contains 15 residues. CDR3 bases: TGCGCCAGCAGCGCTTCTAGTTCCCCCTACAATGAGCAGTTCTTC. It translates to CASSASSSPYNEQFF.

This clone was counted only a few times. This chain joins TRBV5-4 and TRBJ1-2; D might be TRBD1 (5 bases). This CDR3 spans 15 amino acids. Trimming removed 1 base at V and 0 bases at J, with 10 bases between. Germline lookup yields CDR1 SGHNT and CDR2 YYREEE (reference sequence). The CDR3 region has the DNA TGTGCCAGCAGCTTGTATCGGGGGGCTAACTATGGCTACACCTTC. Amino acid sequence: CASSLYRGANYGYTF.

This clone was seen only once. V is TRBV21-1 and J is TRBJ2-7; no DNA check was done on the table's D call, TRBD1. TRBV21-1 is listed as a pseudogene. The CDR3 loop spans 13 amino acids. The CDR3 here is CASSRGGRGEQYF. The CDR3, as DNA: TGTGCCAGCAGCAGGGGTGGAAGGGGCGAGCAGTACTTC.

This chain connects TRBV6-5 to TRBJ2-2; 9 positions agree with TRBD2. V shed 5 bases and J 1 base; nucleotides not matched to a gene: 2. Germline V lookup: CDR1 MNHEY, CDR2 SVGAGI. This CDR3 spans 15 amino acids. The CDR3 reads CASSRSGRNTGELFF. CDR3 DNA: TGTGCCAGCAGTCGTAGCGGGAGGAACACCGGGGAGCTGTTTTTT.

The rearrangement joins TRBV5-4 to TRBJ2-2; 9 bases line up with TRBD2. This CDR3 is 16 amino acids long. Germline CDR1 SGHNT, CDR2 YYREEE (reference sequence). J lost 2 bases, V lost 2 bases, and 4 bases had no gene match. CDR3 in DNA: TGTGCCAGCAGCTTACGGACTAGCGTCAACACCGGGGAGCTGTTTTTT. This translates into CASSLRTSVNTGELFF.

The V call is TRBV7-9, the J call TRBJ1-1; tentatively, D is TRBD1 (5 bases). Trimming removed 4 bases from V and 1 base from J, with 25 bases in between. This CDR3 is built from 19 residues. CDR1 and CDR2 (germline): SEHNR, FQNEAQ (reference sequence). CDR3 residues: CASSSYSTAATARNTEAFF. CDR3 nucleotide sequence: TGTGCCAGCAGCTCATATTCGACAGCCGCGACAGCCAGGAACACTGAAGCTTTCTTT. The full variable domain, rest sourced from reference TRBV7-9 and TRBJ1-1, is DTGVSQNPRHKITKRGQNVTFRCDPISEHNRLYWYRQTLGQGPEFLTYFQNEAQLEKSRLLSDRFSAERPKGSFSTLEIQRTEQGDSAMYLCASSSYSTAATARNTEAFFGQGTRLTVV.

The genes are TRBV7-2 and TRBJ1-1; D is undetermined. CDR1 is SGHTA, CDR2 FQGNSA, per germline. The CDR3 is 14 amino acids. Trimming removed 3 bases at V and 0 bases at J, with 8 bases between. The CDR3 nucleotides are TGTGCCAGCAGCTTTCTGGGTTTGAACACTGAAGCTTTCTTT. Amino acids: CASSFLGLNTEAFF.